Included here is one T cell receptor beta chain sequence, with context. Its antigen is currently not known. Base qualities are not at hand, and no much larger clone is one base apart. This specimen comes from a study of control samples from healthy donors and cancer patients (dated by TCRdb to about 2020). The CDR3 numbers 17 residues from cysteine through phenylalanine. CDR3 DNA only is kept here, 51 bases in frame from base 1. V gives up 1 base and J gives up 0 bases, and the segment between their germline ends measures 12 bases. Via the germline V gene (reference sequence), CDR1 is LGHDT and CDR2 YNNKEL. Preparation of the library involved the immunoSEQ multiplex PCR assay. This is the immuneACCESS table as TCRdb keeps it, with only in-frame sequences that have V and J called. A part of the clones is gone; compared with another copy, unresolved V genes explain less than half, and the rest is unexplained. This sample is represented by over 150,000 clones; about 94% of them were singletons. The ten largest account for about 5% of the sample.

Material: blood. The rearranged segments are TRBV3-1 (or the pseudogene TRBV3-2) and TRBJ1-4; confidence is insufficient to name the D gene. The sequence was collected from a man aged 40-55 years in good health. The CDR3 loop reads CASSQGSGGATNEKLFF. In nucleotide form, the sequence is TGTGCCAGCAGCCAAGGGTCAGGAGGTGCAACTAATGAAAAACTGTTTTTT.